The rows below give T cell receptor beta chains drawn from one sample of a study of somatic mutations in cytotoxic T cells in rheumatoid arthritis. TCRdb's table, derived via immunoSEQ multiplex PCR, lists solely in-frame clones and lacks some. The sample records about 20,000 clones, approximately 86% being singletons. Sequenced sample: CD8+ T cells sorted from blood. All receptors come from a woman between 45 and 60 years old in good health. Each CDR3 is given with its conserved first and last residue. Fields, in order: clone size, D gene, J gene, V gene, CDR3 DNA, CDR3 protein. A D gene is named only where the DNA matches it firmly. Size is stated for part of the rows, as once, few or many counts, or as a class when the clone is expanded.

.	.	TRBJ2-5	TRBV7-9	TGTGCCAGCAGCTCCCAACCGGAGACCCAGTACTTC	CASSSQPETQYF
.	.	TRBJ1-2	TRBV12-5	TGTGCTAGTGGTCCCGAGGGAGAACGCAATGGCTACACCTTC	CASGPEGERNGYTF
.	TRBD1	TRBJ2-2	TRBV19	TGTGCCAGTAGTATCGGACAGGGGAACACCGGGGAGCTGTTTTTT	CASSIGQGNTGELFF
.	.	TRBJ1-2	TRBV21-1	TGTGCCAGCAGCAAAGAATTCAAAGGGGTGCATGGCTACACCTTC	CASSKEFKGVHGYTF
.	.	TRBJ1-5	TRBV4-3	TGCGCCAGCAGCCAAGATCTGGGGGGTAGCAATCAGCCCCAGCATTTT	CASSQDLGGSNQPQHF
once	.	TRBJ2-3	TRBV4-1	TGCGCCAGCAGCAAAGGGGGGGCGCAGTATTTT	CASSKGGAQYF
.	TRBD2	TRBJ2-1	TRBV11-2	TGTGCCAGCACCCCGCCCCTAGCGGGGTCGCCCAATGAGCAGTTCTTC	CASTPPLAGSPNEQFF
.	.	TRBJ1-1	TRBV9	TGTGCCAGCAGCGTAGCTGGACAGGAAGCTTTCTTT	CASSVAGQEAFF
few	.	TRBJ1-2	TRBV5-1	TGCGCCAGCAGCCTGCCGTCCCCTAACTATGGCTACACCTTC	CASSLPSPNYGYTF
once	TRBD1	TRBJ2-2	TRBV15	TGTGCCACCAGCAGTCAGGACAGGGGGCCCGGGGAGCTGTTTTTT	CATSSQDRGPGELFF
.	TRBD1	TRBJ2-7	TRBV4-3	TGCGCCAGCAGCCAACGGACAGGGGGCTTCTACGAGCAGTACTTC	CASSQRTGGFYEQYF
few	.	TRBJ1-1	TRBV6-4	TGTGCCAGCAATTCTTACACTGAAGCTTTCTTT	CASNSYTEAFF
.	.	TRBJ2-7	TRBV7-9	TGTGCCAGCAGCCCGGCGGGCCTCGGTGCCTACGAGCAGTACTTC	CASSPAGLGAYEQYF
.	.	TRBJ2-1	TRBV6-4	TGTGCCAGCAGTGACTCATCGAGGGTCTCCTACAATGAGCAGTTCTTC	CASSDSSRVSYNEQFF
.	.	TRBJ1-2	TRBV18	TGTGCCAGCTCACCGGAAGGGGCCGTGGAGGGCTACACCTTC	CASSPEGAVEGYTF
.	TRBD2	TRBJ2-5	TRBV5-4	TGTGCCAGCGTCGGCGGGGGGGCCGGGGGAGAGACCCAGTACTTC	CASVGGGAGGETQYF
.	.	TRBJ1-2	TRBV28	TGTGCCAGCAGTTTGATTCAGTACCCTCATAACTATGGCTACACCTTC	CASSLIQYPHNYGYTF
.	.	TRBJ2-3	TRBV9	TGTGCCAGCAGCGTCGTGGGTAGGGGCACAGATACGCAGTATTTT	CASSVVGRGTDTQYF
.	.	TRBJ1-6	TRBV28	TGTGCCAGCACCGAGGGAGGGGTTCTCTTTAGCTCCTATAATTCACCCCTCCACTTT	CASTEGGVLFSSYNSPLHF
.	.	TRBJ2-5	TRBV9	TGTGCCAGCAGCGAGGGGGGAGGCAGGGGAGAGACCCAGTACTTC	CASSEGGGRGETQYF
.	TRBD2	TRBJ2-1	TRBV6-5	TGTGCCAGCAGACATGTGGGACTAGCGAGCAATGAGCAGTTCTTC	CASRHVGLASNEQFF
once	TRBD1	TRBJ2-5	TRBV7-2	TGTGCCAGCAGCTCCAAGACAGGGGTAATCATAAGGGAGACCCAGTACTTC	CASSSKTGVIIRETQYF
once	.	TRBJ2-7	TRBV4-1	TGCGCCAGCAGCCCGCCGGGACGTGAGCAGTACTTC	CASSPPGREQYF
.	.	TRBJ2-5	TRBV9	TGTGCCAGCAGCCCTAGGACACAAGAGACCCAGTACTTC	CASSPRTQETQYF
.	.	TRBJ2-5	TRBV27	TGTGCCAGCAGTCCTTGGCAGCAAGAGACCCAGTACTTC	CASSPWQQETQYF
once	.	TRBJ1-1	TRBV19	TGTGCCAGTAGTATAGTAGGGACGGGGGAGATAACGAACACTGAAGCTTTCTTT	CASSIVGTGEITNTEAFF
.	.	TRBJ2-3	TRBV20-1	TGCAGTGCTAATACAGGGTTCACGCAGTATTTT	CSANTGFTQYF
.	.	TRBJ2-1	TRBV10-2	TGCGCCAGCAGTGAGAACTATGAGCAGTTCTTC	CASSENYEQFF
.	.	TRBJ2-6	TRBV9	TGTGCCAGCAGCTTTACCTCGACAGGTGCTAGCTCTGGGGCCAACGTCCTGACTTTC	CASSFTSTGASSGANVLTF
.	.	TRBJ2-7	TRBV4-1	TGCGCCAGCAGCCACCCGACATCCTACGAGCAGTACTTC	CASSHPTSYEQYF
.	.	TRBJ2-1	TRBV7-2	TGTGCCAGCAGCTTAGGAGTTCGAGGCTCCTACAATGAGCAGTTCTTC	CASSLGVRGSYNEQFF
few	TRBD1	TRBJ1-2	TRBV4-3	TGCGCCAGCAGCCAAGATAGGACAGGGCCCTCTGGCTACACCTTC	CASSQDRTGPSGYTF
.	TRBD1	TRBJ1-5	TRBV4-3	TGCGCCAGCAGCCCCGGACAGGGAGGTCAGCCCCAGCATTTT	CASSPGQGGQPQHF
.	.	TRBJ1-1	TRBV12-5	TGTGCTAGTGGTTTAAACGGTCCGAACACTGAAGCTTTCTTT	CASGLNGPNTEAFF
.	.	TRBJ1-3	TRBV21-1	TGTGCCAGCAGCAAAAAAAAGGGTGTCTCTGGAAACACCATATATTTT	CASSKKKGVSGNTIYF
.	.	TRBJ2-3	TRBV11-3	TGTGCCAGCAGCCAGCGTAGCACAGATACGCAGTATTTT	CASSQRSTDTQYF
.	.	TRBJ2-1	TRBV15	TGTGCCACCAGCAGAGGAGCCCCAGAGCAGTTCTTC	CATSRGAPEQFF
.	TRBD1	TRBJ1-2	TRBV10-3	TGTGCCATCAGGGGGACAGGGTATGGCTACACCTTC	CAIRGTGYGYTF
.	TRBD1	TRBJ2-3	TRBV5-1	TGCGCCAGCAGCTCCGGGACAGGGGGAAGCACAGATACGCAGTATTTT	CASSSGTGGSTDTQYF
.	TRBD1	TRBJ1-4	TRBV4-3	TGCGCCAGCAGCCCATCAGGCACAGGGGAGGGGGGGGAAAAACTGTTTTTT	CASSPSGTGEGGEKLFF
.	.	TRBJ2-7	TRBV10-1	TGCGCCAGCAGTGACCCAGGGATCTCCTACGAGCAGTACTTC	CASSDPGISYEQYF
few	.	TRBJ1-5	TRBV4-1	TGCGCCAGCAGCCAAGTGGGAGGGGGCAATCAGCCCCAGCATTTT	CASSQVGGGNQPQHF
.	.	TRBJ1-1	TRBV15	TGTGCCACCAGAAAGGGGGGGGACACTGAAGCTTTCTTT	CATRKGGDTEAFF
.	.	TRBJ1-2	TRBV6-1	TGTGCCAGCAGTGGTGACAGGTCATATGGCTACACCTTC	CASSGDRSYGYTF
.	.	TRBJ2-1	TRBV7-2	TGTGCCAGCAGCACCGTCCCACCGTGGCACAATGAGCAGTTCTTC	CASSTVPPWHNEQFF
.	.	TRBJ2-7	TRBV7-6	TGTGCCAGCAGCCCACGCGGGGACTACGAGCAGTACTTC	CASSPRGDYEQYF
.	.	TRBJ1-1	TRBV29-1	TGCAGCGTTACTAACACTGAAGCTTTCTTT	CSVTNTEAFF
.	.	TRBJ1-2	TRBV4-3	TGCGCCAGCAGCCAAGTTCATGCGGGGGTACCCTATGGCTACACCTTC	CASSQVHAGVPYGYTF
.	.	TRBJ1-6	TRBV4-2	TGTGCCAGCAGCCAAGACCTGGAAGGTGGTTCACCCCTCCACTTT	CASSQDLEGGSPLHF
few	.	TRBJ1-2	TRBV4-3	TGCGCCAGCAGCCAAGATCTTGCAGCTAACTATGGCTACACCTTC	CASSQDLAANYGYTF
.	.	TRBJ2-6	TRBV5-1	TGCGCCAGCAGCCAAGCCAGCTCTGGGGCCAACGTCCTGACTTTC	CASSQASSGANVLTF
.	.	TRBJ2-7	TRBV2	TGTGCCAGCAGTGAAGAGGCTGCGGCTTACGAGCAGTACTTC	CASSEEAAAYEQYF
.	.	TRBJ1-1	TRBV2	TGTGCCAGCAGTGAGGATTTGGGGGCGGGGGCTGAAGCTTTCTTT	CASSEDLGAGAEAFF
.	.	TRBJ2-5	TRBV2	TGTGCCAGCAGTGGAAGGGGCCAAGAGACCCAGTACTTC	CASSGRGQETQYF
.	TRBD1	TRBJ2-2	TRBV2	TGTGCCAGCAGTGAAGCGAGGACAGGGGGCGGGGAGCTGTTTTTT	CASSEARTGGGELFF
once	.	TRBJ2-5	TRBV5-6	TGTGCCAGCAGCTTTTGGTCCCAAGAGACCCAGTACTTC	CASSFWSQETQYF
.	TRBD1	TRBJ1-4	TRBV10-2	TGCGCCAGCAGTTGGACAGGGAATGAAAAACTGTTTTTT	CASSWTGNEKLFF
.	TRBD2	TRBJ2-3	TRBV9	TGTGCCAGCAGCGTAGATCGGAGACTAGCGGGGACAGATACGCAGTATTTT	CASSVDRRLAGTDTQYF
.	.	TRBJ2-1	TRBV4-3	TGCGCCAGCAGCCAAGGATATATCGGTAGCTCCTACAATGAGCAGTTCTTC	CASSQGYIGSSYNEQFF